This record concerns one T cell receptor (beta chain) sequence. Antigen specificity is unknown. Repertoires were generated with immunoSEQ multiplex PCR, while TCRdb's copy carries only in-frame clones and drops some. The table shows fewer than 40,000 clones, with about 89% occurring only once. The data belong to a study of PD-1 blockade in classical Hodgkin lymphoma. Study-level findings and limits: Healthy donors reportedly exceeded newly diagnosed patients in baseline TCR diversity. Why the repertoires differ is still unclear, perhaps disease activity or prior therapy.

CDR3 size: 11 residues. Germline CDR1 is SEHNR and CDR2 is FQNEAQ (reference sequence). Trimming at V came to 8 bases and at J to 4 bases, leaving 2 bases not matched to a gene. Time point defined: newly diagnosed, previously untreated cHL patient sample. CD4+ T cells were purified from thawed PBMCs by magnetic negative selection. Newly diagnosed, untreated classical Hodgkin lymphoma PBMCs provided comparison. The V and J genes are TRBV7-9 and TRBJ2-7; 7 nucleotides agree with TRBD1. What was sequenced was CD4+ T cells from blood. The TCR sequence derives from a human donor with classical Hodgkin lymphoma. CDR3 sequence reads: CASGTVYEQYF. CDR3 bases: TGTGCCAGCGGGACAGTGTACGAGCAGTACTTC.